Following are 9 T cell receptor beta chains from one sample sequenced in a study of blood T cell repertoires in COVID-19. Only in-frame clones appear in the TCRdb table, and some are missing; sequencing was by immunoSEQ multiplex PCR. The sample consists of 60,000 to 85,000 clones, 90% of them appearing once. The sample was peripheral blood. The receptors shown here come from a man in his fifties with acute or convalescent COVID-19.

The chain joins TRBV7-9 to TRBJ1-4, with 7 bases lining up with TRBD1. The CDR3 runs to 14 residues. Germline V lookup: CDR1 SEHNR, CDR2 FQNEAQ (reference sequence). V was pared by 1 base and J by 8 bases, with 4 bases of the junction left unmatched. CDR3 protein: CASSLGQGGEKLFF. CDR3 DNA sequence: TGTGCCAGCAGCTTAGGGCAGGGGGGAGAAAAACTGTTTTTT.

The V gene is TRBV28, the J gene TRBJ1-5; TRBD1 might be the D (6 bases). The V end was cut by 5 bases, the J end by 5 bases, with 13 bases between. The V gene's germline CDR1 is MDHEN and CDR2 SYDVKM. The CDR3 is 14 amino acids. The CDR3 DNA is TGTGCCAGCAGTCCCGACAGGTTGGATCAGCCCCAGCATTTT. Encoded protein: CASSPDRLDQPQHF.

The chain couples TRBV5-1 to TRBJ2-6; weak D call: TRBD2 (6 bases). Germline lookup yields CDR1 SGHRS and CDR2 YFSETQ. The V gene lost 2 bases and the J gene lost 2 bases, with 14 bases spanning the gap. The CDR3 extends over 17 amino acids. The CDR3 reads CASSFQGGSAGANVLTF. For the CDR3, the DNA is TGCGCCAGCAGCTTCCAGGGAGGCTCCGCTGGGGCCAACGTCCTGACTTTC.

The V and J genes are TRBV14 and TRBJ1-3, with D maybe TRBD1 (5 bases). Germline V gene data show CDR1 as SGHDN and CDR2 as FVKESK. Trimming shortened V by 4 bases and J by 0 bases, and 13 bases separated the two germline ends. The CDR3 covers 16 residues. Here the CDR3 reads CASSRAGWDSGNTIYF. For the CDR3, the DNA is TGTGCCAGCAGCCGCGCAGGGTGGGACTCTGGAAACACCATATATTTT.

V and J are TRBV18 and TRBJ2-1; 12 bases are a match to TRBD1. Unmatched junction bases numbered 6, after V lost 4 bases and J lost 8 bases. CDR3 length equals 15 residues. Germline CDR1 reads KGHSH; CDR2 reads LQKENI. CDR3 bases: TGTGCCAGCTCACGGGGGACAGGGGGCAAGGATGAGCAGTTCTTC. The encoded protein is CASSRGTGGKDEQFF.

The chain recombines TRBV6-6 with TRBJ1-6; 7 bases map to TRBD1. Trimming cost V 4 bases and J 6 bases; bases outside gene matches: 9. This CDR3 region has 16 residues. Germline lookup yields CDR1 MNHNY and CDR2 SVGAGI (reference sequence). The CDR3 sequence is CASSSYGQAFNSPLHF. The CDR3, as DNA: TGTGCCAGCAGTTCATACGGACAGGCCTTTAATTCACCCCTCCACTTT.

This clone appeared a single time. This sequence joins TRBV11-2 and TRBJ2-2; TRBD1 aligns across 9 bases. With 2 bases clipped from V and 6 bases from J, the junction kept 10 bases outside the gene matches. The CDR3 length is 17 residues. Per germline, CDR1 SGHAT and CDR2 FQNNGV. CDR3 sequence: CASSLTWGTGYSGELFF. CDR3 coding DNA: TGTGCCAGCAGCTTAACTTGGGGGACAGGGTACTCCGGGGAGCTGTTTTTT.

The V gene is TRBV4-1, the J gene TRBJ1-2, with 9 nucleotides matching TRBD1. The CDR3 sequence is 15 residues long. The J segment lost 3 bases and the V segment lost 4 bases, leaving 6 bases of the junction unmatched. Germline V gene data show CDR1 as MGHRA and CDR2 as YSYEKL. The CDR3 sequence: CASSRGQGNYYGYTF. In DNA form, the CDR3 reads TGCGCCAGCAGCCGCGGACAGGGGAATTACTATGGCTACACCTTC.

The rearrangement links TRBV1 to TRBJ2-5; TRBD1, the D gene given by the table, was not confirmed from the DNA. TRBV1 is assigned pseudogene status. This CDR3 is 17 amino acids long. In nucleotides, the CDR3 is TGCACCAGCAGCCAAATCTGGGTTGGGACAGAAAAAGAGACCCAGTACTTC. This codes for CTSSQIWVGTEKETQYF.